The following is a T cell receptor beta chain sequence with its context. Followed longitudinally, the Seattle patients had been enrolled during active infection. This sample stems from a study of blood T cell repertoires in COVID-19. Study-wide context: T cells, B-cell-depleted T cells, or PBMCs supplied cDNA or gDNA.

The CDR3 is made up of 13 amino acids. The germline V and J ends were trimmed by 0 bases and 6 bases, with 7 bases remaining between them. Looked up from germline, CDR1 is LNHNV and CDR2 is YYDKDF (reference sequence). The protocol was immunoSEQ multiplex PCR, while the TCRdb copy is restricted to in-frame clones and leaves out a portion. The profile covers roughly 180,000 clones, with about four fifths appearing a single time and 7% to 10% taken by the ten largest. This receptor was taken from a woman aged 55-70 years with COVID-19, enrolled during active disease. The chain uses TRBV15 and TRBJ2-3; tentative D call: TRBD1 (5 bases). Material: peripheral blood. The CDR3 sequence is CATSRDQGDTQYF. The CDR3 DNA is TGTGCCACCAGCAGAGATCAGGGCGATACGCAGTATTTT.